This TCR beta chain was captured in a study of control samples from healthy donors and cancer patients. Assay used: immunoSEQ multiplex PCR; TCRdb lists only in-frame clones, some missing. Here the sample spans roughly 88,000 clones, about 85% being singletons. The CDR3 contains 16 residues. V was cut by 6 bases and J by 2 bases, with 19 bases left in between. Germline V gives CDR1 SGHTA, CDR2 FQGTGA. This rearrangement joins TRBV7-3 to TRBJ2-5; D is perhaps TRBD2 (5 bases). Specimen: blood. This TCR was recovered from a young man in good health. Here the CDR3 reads CASSRGRSPGQETQYF. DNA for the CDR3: TGTGCCAGCAGTCGGGGTAGATCACCGGGGCAAGAGACCCAGTACTTC.